This is a list of T cell receptor beta chains from one sample in a study of blood T cell repertoires in COVID-19. Clones were read by immunoSEQ multiplex PCR, and TCRdb kept only the in-frame ones, dropping some. The data contain fewer than 200,000 clones, around nine tenths of them singletons. The sequencing input was peripheral blood. These receptors all stem from a middle-aged man with active or convalescent COVID-19. The conserved cysteine and the conserved F or W are not part of the CDR3 here.

v_gene: TRBV2
CDR3aa: ASGPRDNSYEQY

v_gene: TRBV12-3/TRBV12-4
CDR3aa: ASRRTGGVKAF

v_gene: TRBV13
CDR3aa: ASSLRTGQGF

v_gene: TRBV7-9
CDR3aa: ASSLARVTGSNEQF

v_gene: TRBV5-6
CDR3aa: ASSQMGAKGTEAF

v_gene: TRBV7-8
CDR3aa: ATAGGTWAF

v_gene: TRBV19
CDR3aa: ASSILAGSGANVLT

v_gene: TRBV28
CDR3aa: ASRPTGRNTIY

v_gene: TRBV2
CDR3aa: ASSRGLSTDTQY

v_gene: TRBV6-5
CDR3aa: AGNRGRKDTDTQY

v_gene: TRBV3-1/TRBV3-2
CDR3aa: ASKTRGIRETQY

v_gene: TRBV15
CDR3aa: ATSRESAADLSGANVLT

v_gene: TRBV5-4
CDR3aa: ASSLGSRQTAEAF

v_gene: TRBV3-1/TRBV3-2
CDR3aa: ATSTGDNQPQH

v_gene: TRBV9
CDR3aa: ASSKGGGNQPQH

v_gene: TRBV19
CDR3aa: ATTGLNTGELF

v_gene: TRBV11-3
CDR3aa: ASSTRTNYGYT

v_gene: TRBV10-3
CDR3aa: AIRGTGGISGNTIY

v_gene: TRBV5-8
CDR3aa: ASSEPGLAGNTGELF

v_gene: TRBV4-2
CDR3aa: ASSQVEGVGGTGELF

v_gene: TRBV24-1
CDR3aa: ATSGGGKGETQY

v_gene: TRBV5-6
CDR3aa: ASSLLEEKLF

v_gene: TRBV5-1
CDR3aa: ASAVGAGGTDTQY

v_gene: TRBV18
CDR3aa: ASSPATTDTQY

v_gene: TRBV30
CDR3aa: AWVWGREAF

v_gene: TRBV30
CDR3aa: AWTILNTEAF

v_gene: TRBV13
CDR3aa: ASSFREESYNSPLH

v_gene: TRBV9
CDR3aa: ASSPRTGTNEQY

v_gene: TRBV4-2
CDR3aa: ASSRGTGYNEQF

v_gene: TRBV7-2
CDR3aa: ASSLLAGSKQETQY

v_gene: TRBV27
CDR3aa: ASSFRQGYSPLH

v_gene: TRBV27
CDR3aa: ASSEDRGRGYGYT

v_gene: TRBV27
CDR3aa: ASRRGQGANTEAF

v_gene: TRBV5-1
CDR3aa: ASSLGDRWDEQY

v_gene: TRBV18
CDR3aa: ASSSSRDRDGGF

v_gene: TRBV9
CDR3aa: ASSVGGGSGNTIY

v_gene: TRBV19
CDR3aa: ASSTRDRRKYEQY

v_gene: TRBV4-1
CDR3aa: ASSRLYVGQQY

v_gene: TRBV7-6
CDR3aa: ASSPGTTVDTQY

v_gene: TRBV10-2
CDR3aa: ASSESGRQGANNQPQH

v_gene: TRBV29-1
CDR3aa: SVQLRDRPRKMNTEAF

v_gene: TRBV6-1
CDR3aa: ASSEEGTDTQY

v_gene: TRBV24-1
CDR3aa: ATSDGSGPQH

v_gene: TRBV15
CDR3aa: ATSRVGTGHGAF

v_gene: TRBV5-4
CDR3aa: ASSPAGQGGTGELF

v_gene: TRBV28
CDR3aa: ASSYRVTTEAF

v_gene: TRBV7-2
CDR3aa: ASSLESVGTDTQY

v_gene: TRBV7-3
CDR3aa: ASSLGGARETQY